Included here is one T cell receptor beta chain sequence, with context. Original methodology: From reference gene primer amplification, estimates of nucleated cell counts were derived. Measured with immunoSEQ multiplex PCR; TCRdb has only the in-frame clones, and not every one. That table is the source of V, J and clone size, and D and trimming were worked out from the DNA. The sample yields about 220,000 clones, around nine tenths seen once. J was trimmed by 8 bases and V by 4 bases; bases with no gene match: 14. Germline V lookup: CDR1 SGHVS, CDR2 FQNEAQ. CDR3 length: 16 residues. The data are from a study of blood T cell repertoires in COVID-19.

The receptor comes from a woman aged 45-65 years with acute COVID-19. The chain uses TRBV7-8 and TRBJ1-2; TRBD1 matches 9 bases. Sample: PBMCs or T cells enriched from blood (not recorded which). CDR3 protein: CASSSDRGGYFAGYTF. CDR3 DNA: TGTGCCAGCAGCTCGGACAGGGGAGGTTATTTTGCGGGCTACACCTTC.